This T cell receptor beta chain was captured by sequencing in a study of CD8+CD57+ T cells in acquired aplastic anemia listed by TCRdb under 2018. In the study overall: Extracted DNA from sorted CD4+ and CD8+ cells averaged around 3.4 ug, ranging from about 0.18 to 27.4 ug. Healthy donor samples averaged roughly 9.9 million reads for CD4+ and roughly 12 million for CD8+ cells. What the work shows at the level of the full study, not this receptor alone: Roughly 30 CD8+ CDR3 sequences were shared between patients and controls but appeared highly expressed in patients and within their immunodominant clones. Between patients and healthy controls, no significant difference in CD8+ Simpson's diversity was found (P=0.060).

Genomic DNA served as template for TCR beta VDJ combination and CDR3 sequence profiling. TCR repertoire sequencing was run on an Illumina HiSeq 2000. The authors' analysis ran thus. Repertoires were assessed using TRBV/TRBJ rearrangement plots, CDR3 size and DJ length profiles, and Simpson's diversity index. The most abundant DNA sequence in the deep sequencing data was taken as the immunodominant clone. CDR3 amino acid sequences were checked for sharing across subjects and were also compared against the VDJdb database and published repertoires. TCRdb's own reprocessing of the public reads used fastp at Q25 and MiXCR and kept productive beta chains. Merged by CDR3 protein, the rows form single entries marked with the most common genes and DNA. The V and J calls follow TCRdb's processing rather than the paper's. This sample holds 100,000 to 150,000 distinct CDR3 sequences; roughly 50% were observed only once. Roughly 2.5% of the sample is taken by the ten largest.

The study deep-sequenced TCR repertoires of sorted CD4+ and CD8+ blood T cells from severe aplastic anemia patients and healthy subjects. Ficoll-Paque density gradient centrifugation was used to isolate peripheral blood mononuclear cells. CD4+ and CD8+ T cells were sorted by FACS or magnetic beads before DNA extraction. A remark on this clonotype: There is no known antigen for this receptor. Base-call qualities are not available, and no considerably larger clone is one nucleotide away.

CDR1 and CDR2 (SGHVS, FQNEAQ) derive from the germline V gene. Including the terminal cysteine and phenylalanine, the CDR3 comprises 13 residues. The kept DNA is CDR3 alone, 39 bases in frame from the first base. V and J lose 3 bases and 3 bases, and a span of 8 bases separates them. Sequences were obtained from sorted CD4+, CD8+, or CD8+CD57+ T cells (not recorded which) from PBMCs. The chain is assembled from TRBV7-8 and TRBJ1-1, with an unclear D gene assignment. The clonotype was recovered from a human donor in good health, serving as a control. Here is the DNA: TGTGCCAGCAGCTTTGCGCCAGACACTGAAGCTTTCTTT. Its product reads: CASSFAPDTEAFF.